This TCR beta chain was identified in a study of cytomegalovirus exposure and HLA in healthy donors. In its sample, this clone was seen a few times. Its antigen is still unknown. Study observations and caveats: Per a later analysis, 18,000 or so TCR beta sequences showed association with HLA alleles at 0.05 false discovery rate. In a later analysis, TCR beta V- and J-gene trimming was associated with a missense DCLRE1C variant. An ancestry cluster, one associated with Asian ancestry, reportedly showed fewer N-insertions than the approximately 700-donor mean in a later analysis.

The PCR had 60 Vbeta and 13 Jbeta primers. Profiling relied on immunoSEQ multiplex PCR, and the TCRdb table lists in-frame clones only, not all of them. This repertoire shows around 170,000 clones, 81% found once; its top ten account for over 3.5%. Trimming took off 4 bases at V and 3 bases at J, with 16 bases between the two ends. Germline loops: CDR1 SNHLY, CDR2 FYNNEI. The CDR3 is made up of 15 amino acids. This clonotype originated in a middle-aged man in good health and CMV-seronegative. The material sequenced was PBMCs. The gene calls are TRBV2 and TRBJ2-7, with a tentative D call TRBD1 (6 bases). DNA for the CDR3: TGTGCCAGCAGTGTAGATGTACAGGGTGACTACGAGCAGTACTTC. Translating gives CASSVDVQGDYEQYF. Full variable domain (remainder filled in from reference TRBV2 and TRBJ2-7): EPEVTQTPSHQVTQMGQEVILRCVPISNHLYFYWYRQILGQKVEFLVSFYNNEISEKSEIFDDQFSVERPDGSNFTLKIRSTKLEDSAMYFCASSVDVQGDYEQYFGPGTRLTVT.